The clone carrying this T cell receptor (beta chain) was picked up many times. The sample originates from a study of T cells in Graves' hyperthyroidism and ophthalmopathy. At the level of the study: The blood sample was taken at first diagnosis, before treatment began.

Template material for amplifying TCR beta CDR3 regions consisted of RNA transcripts. First-round RT-PCR with HTBI primers amplified the TCR CDR3 region. TCRdb reprocessed the multiplex PCR reads via MiXCR and lists one record per CDR3 protein. The table shows 500,000 to 650,000 distinct CDR3 sequences, with about 20% occurring only once. CDR1 is GTSNPN, CDR2 SVGIG, per germline (reference sequence). Deletions cut 5 bases from V and 1 base from J, with 12 bases between. The length of the CDR3 is 14 residues. The chain joins TRBV30 to TRBJ2-1; D remains unclear. This TCR was sampled from a man in his forties or fifties with Graves' ophthalmopathy. Material: blood. The CDR3: CAWADSLSYNEQFF. CDR3 DNA sequence: TGTGCCTGGGCCGACTCTCTATCCTACAATGAGCAGTTCTTC.